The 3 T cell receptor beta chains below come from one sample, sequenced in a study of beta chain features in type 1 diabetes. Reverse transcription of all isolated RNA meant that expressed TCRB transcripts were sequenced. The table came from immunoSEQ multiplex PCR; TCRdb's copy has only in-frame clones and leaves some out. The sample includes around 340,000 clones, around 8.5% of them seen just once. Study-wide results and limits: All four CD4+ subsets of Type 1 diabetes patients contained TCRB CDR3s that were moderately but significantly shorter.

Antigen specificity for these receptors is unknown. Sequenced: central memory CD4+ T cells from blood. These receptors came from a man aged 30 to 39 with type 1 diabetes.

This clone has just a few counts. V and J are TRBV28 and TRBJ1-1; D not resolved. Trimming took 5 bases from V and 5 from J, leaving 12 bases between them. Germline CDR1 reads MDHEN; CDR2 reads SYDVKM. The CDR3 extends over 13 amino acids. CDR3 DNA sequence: TGTGCCAGCAGTAAACCCTTGAGGACTGAAGCTTTCTTT. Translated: CASSKPLRTEAFF.

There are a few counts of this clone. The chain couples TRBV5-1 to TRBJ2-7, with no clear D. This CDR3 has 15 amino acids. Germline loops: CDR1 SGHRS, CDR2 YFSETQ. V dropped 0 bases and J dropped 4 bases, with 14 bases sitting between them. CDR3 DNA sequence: TGCGCCAGCAGCTTGGCCGGGTCATCCCTGTACGAGCAGTACTTC. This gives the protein CASSLAGSSLYEQYF.

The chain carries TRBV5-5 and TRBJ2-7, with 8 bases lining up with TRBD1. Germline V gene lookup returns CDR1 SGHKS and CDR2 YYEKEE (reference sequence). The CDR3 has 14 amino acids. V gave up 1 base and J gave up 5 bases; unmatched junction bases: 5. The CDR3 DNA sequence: TGTGCCAGCAGCTTGATTGCAGGGGGCGACGAGCAGTACTTC. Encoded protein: CASSLIAGGDEQYF.